This T cell receptor (beta chain) was observed in a study of blood T cell repertoires in COVID-19. Study background: Acute and convalescent COVID-19 specimens originated in the United States, Italy and Spain. T cells, B-cell-depleted T cells, or PBMCs provided the cDNA or gDNA that served as material.

In the original processing: Reference gene primer amplification gave estimated nucleated cell counts. Clones were read by immunoSEQ multiplex PCR, and TCRdb kept only the in-frame ones, dropping some. V and J calls and clone size are as listed in that table; D and trimming were resolved from the DNA. The sample contains approximately 260,000 clones, approximately 85% of which appear only once. From germline, CDR1 is LGHDT and CDR2 YNNKEL (reference sequence). The junction had 7 bases not matched to a gene; V was cut back by 2 bases and J by 6 bases. The length of the CDR3 is 15 residues. This receptor was obtained from a woman between 65 and 79 years old with acute or convalescent COVID-19. Material for sequencing was peripheral blood. The chain couples TRBV3-1 (or the pseudogene TRBV3-2) to TRBJ1-1; 9 bases are a match to TRBD1. The CDR3 coding sequence is TGTGCCAGCAGCCAATCTGGGACAGGGAGCCCTGAAGCTTTCTTT. Its protein is CASSQSGTGSPEAFF.